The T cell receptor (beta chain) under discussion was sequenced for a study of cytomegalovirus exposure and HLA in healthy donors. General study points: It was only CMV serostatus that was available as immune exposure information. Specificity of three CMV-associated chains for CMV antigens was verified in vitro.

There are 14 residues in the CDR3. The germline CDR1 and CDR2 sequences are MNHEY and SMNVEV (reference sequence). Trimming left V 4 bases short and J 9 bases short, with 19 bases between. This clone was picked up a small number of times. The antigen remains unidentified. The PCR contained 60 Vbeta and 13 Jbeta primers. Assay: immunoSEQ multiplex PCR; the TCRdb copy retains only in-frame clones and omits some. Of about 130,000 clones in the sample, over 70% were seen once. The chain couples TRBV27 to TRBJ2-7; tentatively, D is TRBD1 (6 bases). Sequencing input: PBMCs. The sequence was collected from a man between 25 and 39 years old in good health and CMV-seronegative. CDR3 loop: CASSSPRQAARQYF. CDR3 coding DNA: TGTGCCAGCAGTTCCCCAAGACAGGCAGCTAGGCAGTACTTC.